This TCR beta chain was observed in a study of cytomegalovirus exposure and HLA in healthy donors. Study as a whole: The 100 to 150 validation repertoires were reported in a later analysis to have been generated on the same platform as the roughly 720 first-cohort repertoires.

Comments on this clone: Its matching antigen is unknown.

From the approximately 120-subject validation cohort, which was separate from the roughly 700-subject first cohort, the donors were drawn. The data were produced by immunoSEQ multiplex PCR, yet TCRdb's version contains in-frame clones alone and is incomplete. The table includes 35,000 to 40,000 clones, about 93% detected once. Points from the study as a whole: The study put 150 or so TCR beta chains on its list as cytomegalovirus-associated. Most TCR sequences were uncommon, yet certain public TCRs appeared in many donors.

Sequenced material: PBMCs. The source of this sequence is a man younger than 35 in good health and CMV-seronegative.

CDR3 DNA: TGTGCCTGGAGCGGACAGGGGACTAGCGAGCGCTCCTACAATGAGCAGTTCTTC. Residues: CAWSGQGTSERSYNEQFF. The genes are TRBV30 and TRBJ2-1; a weak D match, TRBD2 (10 bases). Germline V gene data show CDR1 as GTSNPN and CDR2 as SVGIG (reference sequence). This CDR3 has 18 residues. Trimming cost V 3 bases and J 0 bases, with 21 bases left between them.